Below are 3 T cell receptor beta chains sequenced from a single sample in a study of vaccination and CD4 T cells after COVID-19. No antigens are known for them. Treatment specified: roughly ten-day PBMC culture with coronavirus spike peptide pools or control peptides (ViraFEST assay). According to the study, CD4+ T cells from the unexposed donor were gathered ahead of the COVID-19 pandemic (2011-2018). Cultured CD4+ T cells had their DNA profiled by the Oncomine TCR Beta short-read assay. TCRdb ran MiXCR on the PCR reads and lists one entry per CDR3 protein. The profile shows about 6,800 distinct CDR3 sequences, less than 65% of them singletons. Sequences were obtained from CD4+ T cells from blood, cultured in vitro. The receptors here all came from a human donor in good health.

V gene TRBV7-2 combines with J gene TRBJ2-5; TRBD2 is a possible D gene (7 bases). This CDR3 has 14 amino acids. Trimming stripped 2 bases from V and 6 bases from J, with 13 bases between. Per the germline V gene, CDR1 is SGHTA and CDR2 is FQGNSA. The CDR3 protein is CASSLSRGAKTQYF. The CDR3 DNA is TGTGCCAGCAGCTTAAGTCGGGGGGCGAAGACCCAGTACTTC. The full variable domain, rest sourced from reference TRBV7-2 and TRBJ2-5, is GAGVSQSPSNKVTEKGKDVELRCDPISGHTALYWYRQSLGQGLEFLIYFQGNSAPDKSGLPSDRFSAERTGGSVSTLTIQRTQQEDSAVYLCASSLSRGAKTQYFGPGTRLLVL.

This clonotype showed up just a few times. The chain is built from TRBV7-2 and TRBJ2-5, with 11 bases fitting TRBD2. V was pared by 6 bases and J by 5 bases, with 8 bases of the junction left unmatched. The germline CDR1 and CDR2 sequences are SGHTA and FQGNSA. The CDR3 extends over 15 amino acids. This chain's CDR3 is CASSLSGGAGETQYF. The DNA of the CDR3 is TGTGCCAGCAGTCTTAGCGGGGGGGCCGGGGAGACCCAGTACTTC.

The chain links TRBV30 to TRBJ1-6; 10 bases match TRBD1. The CDR3 length is 13 residues. V shed 1 base and J 15 bases; nucleotides not matched to a gene: 6. Germline V gene sequence: CDR1 GTSNPN, CDR2 SVGIG (reference sequence). The CDR3 reads CAWSAGTGVVLHF. CDR3 DNA: TGTGCCTGGAGTGCCGGGACAGGGGTTGTCCTCCACTTT.